One sample yielded the 3 T cell receptor beta chains listed below, sequenced in a study of somatic mutations in cytotoxic T cells in rheumatoid arthritis (dated by TCRdb to about 2017). The library was built by means of the immunoSEQ multiplex PCR assay. Drawn from immuneACCESS, this table holds only the in-frame rearrangements with V and J called that TCRdb kept. Clones are partly lost; checked studies trace under half to an unresolved V gene and leave the rest unexplained. This sample has 27,000 or so clones in its table, and around 90% of those were observed once. The ten top clones hold around 9% of the sample. The material sequenced was CD8+ T cells sorted from blood. These receptors originate from an adult with rheumatoid arthritis.

The V call is TRBV7-9, the J call TRBJ1-6; TRBD1 aligns across 7 bases. CDR3 size: 15 residues. The V and J ends lost 2 bases and 6 bases, in that order; junction bases with no gene match: 4. CDR1 is SEHNR, CDR2 FQNEAQ, per germline (reference sequence). The CDR3 is CASSLPTGSNSPLHF. For the CDR3, the DNA is TGTGCCAGCAGCTTACCGACAGGGTCTAATTCACCCCTCCACTTT.

The gene calls are TRBV11-1 and TRBJ1-2, with D unresolved. V lost 5 bases, J lost 8 bases, and 12 bases lay in between. This CDR3 is built from 12 residues. CDR1 SGHAT and CDR2 FQDESV come from the germline V gene (reference sequence). CDR3 coding DNA: TGTGCCAGCAGCCCAGATGGTACAGGCTACACCTTC. Translated: CASSPDGTGYTF. The full variable domain, rest sourced from reference TRBV11-1 and TRBJ1-2, is EAEVAQSPRYKITEKSQAVAFWCDPISGHATLYWYRQILGQGPELLVQFQDESVVDDSQLPKDRFSAERLKGVDSTLKIQPAELGDSAMYLCASSPDGTGYTFGSGTRLTVV.

The chain has TRBV7-9 and TRBJ2-3; 13 nucleotides match TRBD2. The junction had 5 bases not matched to a gene; V was cut back by 6 bases and J by 5 bases. In germline, CDR1 is SEHNR, CDR2 FQNEAQ (reference sequence). The CDR3 runs to 15 residues. The CDR3 nucleotides read TGTGCCAGCAGATCGACTAGCGGGAGGATAGATACGCAGTATTTT. Its protein product is CASRSTSGRIDTQYF.